This T cell receptor (beta chain) was sequenced for a study of blood T cells in healthy people across ages. PCR was performed a second time for about 7 to 12 cycles using a sample-barcoded 5' primer and a J-beta primer mix. Using its own MiXCR run on the 5' RACE reads, TCRdb lists one record per CDR3 protein. The sample holds about 1 million distinct CDR3 sequences, 20% to 25% seen once. Study results and caveats: More naive CD4+ cells and higher diversity were found in long-lived than in aged donors.

V dropped 8 bases and J dropped 1; count of bases not matched to a gene: 10. The CDR3 is 17 residues long. Germline V gene sequence: CDR1 MDHEN, CDR2 SYDVKM. This clonotype was recorded a few times. Its antigen is undetermined. The same data also contributed to another study, on T cells of mothers and their children.

This TCR derives from a girl aged 2 to 9 in good health. This chain uses TRBV28 with TRBJ2-5; 13 bases align to TRBD2. Source material: blood. As DNA, the CDR3 is TGTGCCAGCTTCCGGACTAGCGGGAGCGCCTTCCAAGAGACCCAGTACTTC. This translates into CASFRTSGSAFQETQYF.